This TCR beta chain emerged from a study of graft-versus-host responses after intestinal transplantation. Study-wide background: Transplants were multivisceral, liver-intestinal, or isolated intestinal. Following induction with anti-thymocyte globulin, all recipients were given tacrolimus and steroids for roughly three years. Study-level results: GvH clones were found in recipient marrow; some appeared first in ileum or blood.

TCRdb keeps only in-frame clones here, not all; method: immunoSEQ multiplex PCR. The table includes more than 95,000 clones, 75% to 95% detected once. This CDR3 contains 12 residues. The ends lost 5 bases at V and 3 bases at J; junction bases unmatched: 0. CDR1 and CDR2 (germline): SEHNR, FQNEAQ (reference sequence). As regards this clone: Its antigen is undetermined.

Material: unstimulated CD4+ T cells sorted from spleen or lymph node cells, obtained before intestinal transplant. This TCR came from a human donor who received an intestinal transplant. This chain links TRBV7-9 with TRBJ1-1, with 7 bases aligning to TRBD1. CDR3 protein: CASSDRDTEAFF. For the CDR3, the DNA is TGTGCCAGCAGCGACAGGGACACTGAAGCTTTCTTT.